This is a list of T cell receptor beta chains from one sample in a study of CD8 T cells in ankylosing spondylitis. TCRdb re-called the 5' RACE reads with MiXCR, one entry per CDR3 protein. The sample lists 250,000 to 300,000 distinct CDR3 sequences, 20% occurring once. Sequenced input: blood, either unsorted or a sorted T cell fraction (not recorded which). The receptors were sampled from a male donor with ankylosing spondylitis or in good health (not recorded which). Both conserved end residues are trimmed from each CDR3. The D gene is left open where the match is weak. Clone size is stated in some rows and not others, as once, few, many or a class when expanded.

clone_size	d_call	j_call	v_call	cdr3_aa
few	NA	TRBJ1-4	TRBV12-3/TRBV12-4	ASSQAGGNEKLF
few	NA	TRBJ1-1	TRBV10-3	AISERMWDLDTEAF
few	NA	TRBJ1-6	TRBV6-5	ASSHRQSYNSPLH
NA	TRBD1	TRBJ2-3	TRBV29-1	SVDRGLDTQY
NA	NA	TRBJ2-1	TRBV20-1	SARGSEQF
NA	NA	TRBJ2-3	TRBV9	ASSVGGRGTDTQY
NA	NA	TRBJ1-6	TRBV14	ASSLLGNSPLH
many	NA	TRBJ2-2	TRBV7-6	ASSYRAASDTTGELF
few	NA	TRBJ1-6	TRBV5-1	ASSLEQKYSPLH
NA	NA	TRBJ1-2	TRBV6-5	ASSYGDGVGGYT
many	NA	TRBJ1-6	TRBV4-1	ASSSWTDTNSPLH
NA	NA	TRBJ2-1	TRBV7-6	ASSLVSGAYEQF
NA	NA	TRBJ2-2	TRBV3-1	ASSQVFGPRIKTGELF
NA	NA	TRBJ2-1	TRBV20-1	SARVGSYNEQF
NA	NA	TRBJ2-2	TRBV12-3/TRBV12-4	ASSLEGVTGELF
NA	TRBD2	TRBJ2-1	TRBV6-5	ARSYSSQLAGAGNEQF
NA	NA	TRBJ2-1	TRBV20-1	SARDVSGTYNEQF
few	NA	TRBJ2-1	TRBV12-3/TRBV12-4	ASSPQHRMNEQF
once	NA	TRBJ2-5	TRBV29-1	SVEGQNQETQY
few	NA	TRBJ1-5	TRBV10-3	AISEQGERGQPQH
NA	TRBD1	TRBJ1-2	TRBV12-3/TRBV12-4	ASKGQANYGYT
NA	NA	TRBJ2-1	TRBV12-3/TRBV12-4	ASSTGGPFADEQF
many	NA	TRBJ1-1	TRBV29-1	SVGSRQGIPEAF
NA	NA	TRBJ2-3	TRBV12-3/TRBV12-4	ASSAVDTQY
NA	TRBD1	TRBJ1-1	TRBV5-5	ASSLGITGGARAEAF
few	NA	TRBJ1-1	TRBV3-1	ASSHAGGNTEAF
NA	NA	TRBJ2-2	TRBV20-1	SARSPFANTGELF
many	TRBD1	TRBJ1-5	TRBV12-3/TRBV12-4	ASSGGTGNNQPQH
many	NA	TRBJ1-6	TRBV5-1	ASSGESYNSPLH
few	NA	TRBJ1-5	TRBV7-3	ASSLTPNQPQH
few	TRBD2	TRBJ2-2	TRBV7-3	ASSSLGREITGELF
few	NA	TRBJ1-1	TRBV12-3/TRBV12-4	ASRSRAENTEAF
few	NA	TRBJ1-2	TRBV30	AWRGYGYT
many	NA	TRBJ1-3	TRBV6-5	ASSYSERAALSGNTIY
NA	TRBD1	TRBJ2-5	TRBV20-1	SVTRGLKTQY
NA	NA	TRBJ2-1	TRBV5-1	ASSLVPNYNEQF
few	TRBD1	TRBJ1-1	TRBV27	ASSLTGTANLGTEAF
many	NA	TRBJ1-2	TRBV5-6	ASSFVNYGYT
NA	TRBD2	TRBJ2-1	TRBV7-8	ASSSQTSGGFEF
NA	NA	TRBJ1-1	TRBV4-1	ASSRASGDTEAF
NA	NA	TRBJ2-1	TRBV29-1	SVAREGNEQF
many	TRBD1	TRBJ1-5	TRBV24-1	ATSDSRDSDSNQPQH
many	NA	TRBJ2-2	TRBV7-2	ASSLAGNTGELF
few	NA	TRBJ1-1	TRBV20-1	SARKGGSMNTEAF
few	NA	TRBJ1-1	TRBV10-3	AISERNRVEAF
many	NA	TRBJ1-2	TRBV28	ASSPSFLNYGYT
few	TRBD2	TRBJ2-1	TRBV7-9	ASSPAGTSGVNEQF
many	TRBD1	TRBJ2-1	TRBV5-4	ASSTGQGASNEQF